This passage covers 17 T cell receptor beta chains from one sample sequenced in a study of type 1 regulatory T cells. In TCRdb, the reads were re-called with MiXCR into one record per CDR3 protein. Of roughly 68,000 distinct CDR3 sequences listed, about three fifths are singletons. These receptors are not linked to any known antigen. The sample consisted of cultured T cells, either the whole culture or a sorted T cell fraction (not recorded which). Subset of the sample: Tr1-enriched cell product generated in vitro against host alloantigens. These receptors originate from a human donor in good health.

As for this clonotype: One end of the junction does not line up with germline, which may come from a read error. The chain carries TRBV27 and TRBJ2-2, with D hard to call. The CDR3 covers 16 residues. Germline-derived CDR1 and CDR2 are MNHEY and SMNVEV (reference sequence). The CDR3 coding sequence is TGTGCCAGCAGTTTCGACACCCCTGCGAACACCAGGGAGCTGTTTTTT. The encoded protein is CASSFDTPANTRELFF.

The chain uses TRBV19 and TRBJ2-5; a weak D match, TRBD1 (5 bases). Germline V gives CDR1 LNHDA, CDR2 SQIVND (reference sequence). This CDR3 is built from 16 residues. V lost 5 bases and J 5 bases, leaving 21 bases between the germline ends. The CDR3 sequence is CASSEGVGRLGETQYF. CDR3 DNA sequence: TGTGCCAGTAGTGAAGGGGTTGGTCGTCTTGGGGAGACCCAGTACTTC.

The chain employs TRBV7-6 and TRBJ1-6; possible D gene TRBD1, 5 bases. The CDR3 runs to 14 residues. Per germline, CDR1 SGHVS and CDR2 FNYEAQ. The germline V and J ends were trimmed by 4 bases and 2 bases, with 6 bases remaining between them. The CDR3: CASSSTAYNSPLHF. The CDR3 DNA follows: TGTGCCAGCAGCTCGACAGCCTATAATTCACCCCTCCACTTT.

V usage is TRBV6-5 and J usage is TRBJ2-4, with a tentative D call TRBD1 (5 bases). The CDR3 sequence is 14 residues long. Between the trimmed V and J ends, which lost 2 bases and 6 bases, there was a span of 11 bases. CDR1 and CDR2 from the germline V gene are MNHEY and SVGAGI. The CDR3 loop reads CASSYTREPNIQYF. DNA of the CDR3: TGTGCCAGCAGTTACACCAGGGAACCAAACATTCAGTACTTC.

This chain uses TRBV15 with TRBJ2-7, with 7 nucleotides matching TRBD2. Germline CDR1 is LNHNV and CDR2 is YYDKDF (reference sequence). V was pared by 0 bases and J by 10 bases, with 15 bases of the junction left unmatched. This CDR3 spans 16 amino acids. The chain's CDR3 is CATSREGSGRAFGQYF. CDR3 nucleotides: TGTGCCACCAGCAGAGAGGGCTCGGGGAGGGCTTTTGGCCAGTACTTC.

This clonotype showed up just a few times. V and J are TRBV20-1 and TRBJ1-2; unclear D gene. V was clipped by 6 bases and J by 1 base, with 9 bases between them. Per germline, CDR1 DFQATT and CDR2 SNEGSKA (reference sequence). CDR3 length equals 12 residues. CDR3 amino acids: CSARTVNYGYTF. As DNA, the CDR3 is TGCAGTGCAAGAACAGTTAACTATGGCTACACCTTC.

This clonotype was seen more than once but under ten times. This sequence joins TRBV7-2 and TRBJ2-7; the match to TRBD1 covers 8 bases. The germline CDR1 and CDR2 sequences are SGHTA and FQGNSA. J gave up 5 bases and V 1 base, and 13 bases lay outside the gene matches. This CDR3 region has 17 residues. The CDR3 reads CASSLDPGGRAINEQYF. DNA for the CDR3: TGTGCCAGCAGCTTAGATCCAGGGGGCAGAGCGATCAACGAGCAGTACTTC.

The chain joins TRBV19 to TRBJ1-5; 12 positions match TRBD1. V was clipped by 3 bases and J by 6 bases; unmatched bases: 6. Germline CDR1 and CDR2: LNHDA and SQIVND (reference sequence). The CDR3 length is 16 residues. This CDR3 reads CASSIAGQGAGQPQHF. The CDR3 bases are TGTGCCAGTAGTATTGCGGGACAGGGGGCCGGTCAGCCCCAGCATTTT.

The CDR3 sequence: CASSPTSTETQYF. The CDR3 nucleotides are TGTGCCAGCAGCCCGACTAGCACTGAGACCCAGTACTTC. The V and J genes are TRBV7-3 and TRBJ2-5; 7 bases agree with TRBD2. Per the germline V gene, CDR1 is SGHTA and CDR2 is FQGTGA. The CDR3 sequence is 13 residues long. Unmatched junction bases numbered 5, after V lost 5 bases and J lost 5 bases.

The V and J genes are TRBV6-2 or TRBV6-3 and TRBJ2-1, with unresolved D. This CDR3 region has 15 residues. V was shortened by 2 bases and J by 2 bases, with 10 bases between the two germline ends. Germline lookup yields CDR1 MNHEY and CDR2 SVGEGT. This chain's CDR3 is CASSYDGLTYNEQFF. In DNA, the CDR3 is TGTGCCAGCAGTTACGACGGGTTGACCTACAATGAGCAGTTCTTC.

This clonotype was picked up a small number of times. CDR3 sequence (DNA): TGCGCCAGCAGCTTGGCTAGCGGGAGCGGTGTTTACGAGCAGTACTTC. It yields the protein CASSLASGSGVYEQYF. V and J are TRBV5-1 and TRBJ2-7, with 10 nucleotides matching TRBD2. Germline-derived CDR1 and CDR2 are SGHRS and YFSETQ. V lost 0 bases, J lost 4 bases, and 7 bases stayed unmatched. The CDR3 runs 16 residues.

V usage is TRBV20-1 and J usage is TRBJ2-5; no firm D call. CDR1 and CDR2 from the germline V gene are DFQATT and SNEGSKA (reference sequence). The length of the CDR3 is 10 residues. With 4 bases removed from V and 1 base from J, the gap between germline ends came to 1 base. The CDR3 DNA sequence: TGCAGTGCTACCCAAGAGACCCAGTACTTC. Its protein product is CSATQETQYF.

This clonotype was found a few times. The chain has TRBV20-1 and TRBJ2-7; D is undetermined. The CDR3 contains 14 residues. CDR1 DFQATT and CDR2 SNEGSKA come from the germline V gene (reference sequence). V was trimmed by 3 bases and J by 0 bases, leaving 12 bases between them. This CDR3 reads CSARPQFISYEQYF. In DNA, the CDR3 is TGCAGTGCTAGGCCACAGTTCATCTCCTACGAGCAGTACTTC.

For this clonotype: Since a much larger clone is just one base distant, this may be a read error. The chain is built from TRBV6-1 and TRBJ2-5; D not certain. Germline CDR1 is MNHNS and CDR2 is SASEGT. This CDR3 comprises 14 residues. The V end was cut by 2 bases, the J end by 5 bases, with 12 bases between. In nucleotides, the CDR3 is TGTGCCAGCAGTGAACAGACGGCTCCGGAGACCCAGTACTTC. This sequence encodes CASSEQTAPETQYF.

CDR3 sequence: CASSPLTGVGTEAFF. The CDR3 DNA reads as TGTGCCAGCTCACCACTGACAGGGGTAGGCACTGAAGCTTTCTTT. This chain connects TRBV18 to TRBJ1-1; 8 bases are shared with TRBD1. The CDR3 spans 15 residues. The junction had 5 bases not matched to a gene; V was cut back by 1 base and J by 4 bases. Looked up from germline, CDR1 is KGHSH and CDR2 is LQKENI.

The chain employs TRBV5-4 and TRBJ1-2; a possible D gene is TRBD1 (5 bases). Trimming stripped 0 bases from V and 3 bases from J, with 15 bases between. Germline lookup yields CDR1 SGHNT and CDR2 YYREEE (reference sequence). The CDR3 extends over 16 amino acids. CDR3 sequence: CASSLVGRGPHYGYTF. The CDR3 nucleotides read TGTGCCAGCAGCTTGGTGGGGCGGGGACCTCACTATGGCTACACCTTC. The complete variable domain, with remaining parts taken from reference TRBV5-4 and TRBJ1-2, reads ETGVTQSPTHLIKTRGQQVTLRCSSQSGHNTVSWYQQALGQGPQFIFQYYREEENGRGNFPPRFSGLQFPNYSSELNVNALELDDSALYLCASSLVGRGPHYGYTFGSGTRLTVV.

This clonotype was counted once. V gene TRBV6-5 combines with J gene TRBJ1-6; tentatively, D is TRBD1 (5 bases). CDR3 length equals 12 residues. The germline V gene encodes CDR1 MNHEY and CDR2 SVGAGI. V lost 9 bases to trimming and J lost 8 bases, with 11 bases between them. Here the CDR3 reads CASQGRYSPLHF. The CDR3 nucleotides are TGTGCCAGTCAGGGAAGATATTCACCCCTCCACTTT.